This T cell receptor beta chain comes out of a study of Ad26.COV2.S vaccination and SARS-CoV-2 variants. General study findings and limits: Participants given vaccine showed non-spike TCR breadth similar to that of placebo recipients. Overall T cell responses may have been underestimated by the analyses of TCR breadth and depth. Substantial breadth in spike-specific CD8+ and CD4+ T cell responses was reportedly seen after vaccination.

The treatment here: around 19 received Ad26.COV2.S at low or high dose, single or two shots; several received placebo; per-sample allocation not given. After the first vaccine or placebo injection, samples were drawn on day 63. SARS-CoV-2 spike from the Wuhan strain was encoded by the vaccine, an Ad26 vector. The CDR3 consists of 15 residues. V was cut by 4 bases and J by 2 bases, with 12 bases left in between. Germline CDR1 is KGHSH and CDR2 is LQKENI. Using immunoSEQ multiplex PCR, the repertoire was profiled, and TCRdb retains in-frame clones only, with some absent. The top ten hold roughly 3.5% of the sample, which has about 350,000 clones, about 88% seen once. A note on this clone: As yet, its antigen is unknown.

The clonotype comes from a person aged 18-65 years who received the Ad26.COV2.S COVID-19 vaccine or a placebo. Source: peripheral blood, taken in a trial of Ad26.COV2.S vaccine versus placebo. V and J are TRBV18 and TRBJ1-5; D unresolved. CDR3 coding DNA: TGTGCCAGCTCACAAACAATCGGGGGCAATCAGCCCCAGCATTTT. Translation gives CASSQTIGGNQPQHF.